The 12 T cell receptor beta chains listed next were all sequenced from one sample in a study of cytomegalovirus exposure and HLA in healthy donors (dated by TCRdb to 2017 to 2019). The library was produced with the immunoSEQ multiplex PCR assay. The multiplex PCR relied on a mix of 60 forward primers for TCR Vbeta segments and 13 reverse primers for TCR Jbeta segments. This immuneACCESS table, as held by TCRdb, lists in-frame sequences with V and J called but not all clones. Of the missing ones, under half trace to an unresolved V gene in checked studies; the others have no known cause. The sample yields 150,000 to 200,000 clones; roughly 80% were counted once. 10% to 12% of the sample belongs to the ten largest clones. The sample consisted of PBMCs. These receptors came from a man between 18 and 29 years old in good health and CMV-seropositive.

The CDR3 DNA is TGTGCCAGCAGTTTGGGCTTCAATCAGCCCCAGCATTTT. Translated: CASSLGFNQPQHF. This chain uses TRBV28 with TRBJ1-5, with no clear D. The CDR3 has 13 residues. Trimming pared 3 bases from V and 3 bases from J, leaving 6 bases between. Germline V gene lookup returns CDR1 MDHEN and CDR2 SYDVKM.

The rearrangement uses TRBV30 and TRBJ2-4; D gene ambiguous. Per the germline V gene, CDR1 is GTSNPN and CDR2 is SVGIG (reference sequence). The CDR3 length is 13 residues. Trimming left V 3 bases short and J 6 bases short, with 12 bases between. The CDR3 sequence: CAWRVAAINIQYF. CDR3 DNA: TGTGCCTGGAGGGTAGCCGCTATAAACATTCAGTACTTC.

J is TRBJ2-7 and V is TRBV29-1; TRBD1 might be the D (6 bases). The ends were cut back, 6 bases at V and 2 bases at J, with 11 bases in the middle. CDR3 size: 12 residues. Germline CDR1 is SQVTM and CDR2 is ANQGSEA. The CDR3 region has the DNA TGCAGCGTCTTCGGGACAACCTACGAGCAGTACTTC. It translates to CSVFGTTYEQYF.

The chain carries TRBV18 and TRBJ1-3; D gene uncertain. Germline values: CDR1 KGHSH, CDR2 LQKENI. The CDR3 spans 16 residues. Trimming pared 0 bases from V and 2 bases from J, leaving 11 bases between. The CDR3 nucleotides are TGTGCCAGCTCACCACCCGGGCACGGGGCTGGAAACACCATATATTTT. It is translated as CASSPPGHGAGNTIYF.

This clone was counted a few times. The chain recombines TRBV27 with TRBJ1-5, with D unresolved. The CDR3 is made up of 13 amino acids. CDR1 and CDR2 (germline): MNHEY, SMNVEV (reference sequence). The V and J ends lost 4 bases and 6 bases respectively, with 10 bases between them. CDR3: CASSSGRGQPQHF. The CDR3 region has the DNA TGTGCCAGCAGTTCCGGGCGGGGTCAGCCCCAGCATTTT.

The chain links TRBV6-5 to TRBJ2-1; no clear D gene. The CDR3 has 13 residues. CDR1 is MNHEY, CDR2 SVGAGI, per germline. V lost 7 bases and J lost 6, with 13 bases in between. CDR3 bases: TGTGCCAGCACCCAAGGAGTTAGCAATGAGCAGTTCTTC. This translates into CASTQGVSNEQFF.

The CDR3 here is CSVEPPKTGTYNEQFF. CDR3 coding DNA: TGCAGCGTTGAACCCCCGAAGACGGGGACCTACAATGAGCAGTTCTTC. The rearrangement links TRBV29-1 to TRBJ2-1; possible D gene TRBD2, 5 bases. The CDR3 loop spans 16 amino acids. V lost 2 bases and J 2 bases, leaving 16 bases between the germline ends. Germline V gene data show CDR1 as SQVTM and CDR2 as ANQGSEA.

V is TRBV9 and J is TRBJ1-1; D ambiguous. The ends were cut back, 4 bases at V and 0 bases at J, with 13 bases in the middle. This CDR3 has 15 residues. Germline V gene sequence: CDR1 SGDLS, CDR2 YYNGEE. The chain's CDR3 is CASSPRVSMNTEAFF. For the CDR3, the DNA is TGTGCCAGCAGCCCGAGGGTGTCCATGAACACTGAAGCTTTCTTT.

This clone was counted once. The rearrangement joins TRBV6-5 to TRBJ2-3; D is uncertain. The CDR3 totals 14 residues. V was pared by 6 bases and J by 0 bases, with 10 bases between. CDR1 is MNHEY and CDR2 is SVGAGI in the germline V gene. CDR3 sequence (DNA): TGTGCCAGCAGAATAAGCGATAGCACAGATACGCAGTATTTT. This gives the protein CASRISDSTDTQYF.

J is TRBJ1-1 and V is TRBV6-1; 7 positions match TRBD1. From germline, CDR1 is MNHNS and CDR2 SASEGT. The CDR3 is 14 residues long. V was clipped by 2 bases and J by 1 base; unmatched bases: 1. CDR3 coding DNA: TGTGCCAGCAGTGAACGGGACAGGAACACTGAAGCTTTCTTT. Translation: CASSERDRNTEAFF.

The chain combines TRBV12-5 with TRBJ1-2, with 7 bases identical to TRBD1. CDR3 length equals 17 residues. From germline, CDR1 is LGHNT and CDR2 FRNRAP. With V trimmed by 5 bases and J by 0 bases, 12 bases remained unmatched. DNA of the CDR3: TGTGCTAGTGGTCCTACACCTAGGGACAGAGCTAACTATGGCTACACCTTC. It is translated as CASGPTPRDRANYGYTF.

The gene calls are TRBV6-1 and TRBJ1-4; 11 bases are shared with TRBD1. Germline assignment: CDR1 MNHNS and CDR2 SASEGT. J gave up 8 bases and V 5 bases, and 4 bases lay outside the gene matches. This CDR3 spans 14 amino acids. The CDR3 loop is CASSKDRGQEKLFF. The CDR3 bases are TGTGCCAGCAGTAAGGACAGGGGGCAGGAAAAACTGTTTTTT.